The clone carrying this TCR beta chain occurred many times. This entry belongs to a study of T cells in Graves' hyperthyroidism and ophthalmopathy. There were TCR beta CDR3 regions amplified from RNA transcripts. HTBI primers were the set used in a first-round RT-PCR of the TCR CDR3. TCRdb reanalysed the multiplex PCR reads using MiXCR and keeps one entry per CDR3 protein. The table has about 96,000 distinct CDR3 sequences, roughly 49% seen once; the top ten hold around 30%. V dropped 5 bases and J dropped 4 bases, with 12 bases sitting between them. The CDR3 totals 14 residues. Per germline, CDR1 MNHNY and CDR2 SVGAGI (reference sequence).

The gene calls are TRBV6-6 and TRBJ1-3; a weak D match, TRBD1 (6 bases). The sequence was collected from a woman in her thirties or forties with Graves' hyperthyroidism. The sample consisted of blood. DNA of the CDR3: TGTGCCAGCAGTGAAGGGGGGTTCGGAAACACCATATATTTT. Its translation is CASSEGGFGNTIYF.